The sequence of this T cell receptor (beta chain) was determined in a study of persistence of HIV-infected CD4 T cells. V was pared by 8 bases and J by 3 bases, with 13 bases between. Germline assignment: CDR1 SNHLY and CDR2 FYNNEI. This CDR3 contains 13 residues. To note about this clone: The antigen is undetermined.

This was the immunoSEQ version 4 assay in survey mode. The repertoire was sequenced with immunoSEQ multiplex PCR; TCRdb's copy has only in-frame clones and lacks some. This sample yields roughly 34,000 clones, of which 80% to 90% are seen a single time; roughly 0.86% belongs to the top ten. Stimulation used 8 to 10 ug/mL lysate from CMV-infected fibroblasts. CD40L/CD69 double-negative CD45RO-high memory CD4+ T cells were collected. Anti-CD28/CD49d costimulation, CD40-blocking antibody and enfuvirtide were given to CD8-depleted PBMCs for 15 to 20 hours. The chain carries TRBV2 and TRBJ1-1, with D tentatively TRBD1 (6 bases). The clonotype comes from an adult man with HIV who was CMV-seropositive. Sequences were derived from CD4+ T cells sorted from PBMCs after roughly 18-hour stimulation, sampled from a patient who received antiretroviral therapy. The CDR3 region is CASADRKDTEAFF. CDR3 sequence (DNA): TGTGCCAGCGCCGACAGGAAGGACACTGAAGCTTTCTTT.